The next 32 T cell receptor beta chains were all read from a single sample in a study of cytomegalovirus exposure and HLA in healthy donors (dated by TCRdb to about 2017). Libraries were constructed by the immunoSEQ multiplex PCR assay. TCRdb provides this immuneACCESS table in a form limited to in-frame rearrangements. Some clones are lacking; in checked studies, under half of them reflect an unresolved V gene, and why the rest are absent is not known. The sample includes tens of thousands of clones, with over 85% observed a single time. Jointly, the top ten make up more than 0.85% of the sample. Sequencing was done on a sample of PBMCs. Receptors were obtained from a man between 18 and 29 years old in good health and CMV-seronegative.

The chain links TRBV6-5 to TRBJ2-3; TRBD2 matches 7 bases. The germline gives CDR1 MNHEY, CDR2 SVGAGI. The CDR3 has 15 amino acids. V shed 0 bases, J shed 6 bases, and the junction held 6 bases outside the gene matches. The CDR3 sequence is CASSYSAGAGDTQYF. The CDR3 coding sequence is TGTGCCAGCAGTTACTCGGCGGGAGCCGGCGATACGCAGTATTTT.

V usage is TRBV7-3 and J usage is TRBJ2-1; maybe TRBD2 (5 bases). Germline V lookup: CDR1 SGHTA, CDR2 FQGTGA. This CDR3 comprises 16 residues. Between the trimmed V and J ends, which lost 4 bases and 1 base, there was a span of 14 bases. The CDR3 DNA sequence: TGTGCCAGCAGCTACGGACCCACGGGATCCTACAATGAGCAGTTCTTC. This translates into CASSYGPTGSYNEQFF.

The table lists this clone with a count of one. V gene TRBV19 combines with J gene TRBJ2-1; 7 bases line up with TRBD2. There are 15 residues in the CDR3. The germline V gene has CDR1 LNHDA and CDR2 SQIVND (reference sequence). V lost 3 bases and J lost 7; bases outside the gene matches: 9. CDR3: CASSISGHMGNEQFF. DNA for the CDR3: TGTGCCAGTAGTATTAGCGGGCATATGGGAAATGAGCAGTTCTTC.

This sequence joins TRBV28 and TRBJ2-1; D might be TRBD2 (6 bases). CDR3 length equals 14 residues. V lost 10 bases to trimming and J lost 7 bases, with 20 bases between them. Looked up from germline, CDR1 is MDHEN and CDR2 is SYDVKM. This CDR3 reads CAITTGTPLNEQFF. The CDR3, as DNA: TGTGCCATCACAACCGGGACTCCCTTAAATGAGCAGTTCTTC.

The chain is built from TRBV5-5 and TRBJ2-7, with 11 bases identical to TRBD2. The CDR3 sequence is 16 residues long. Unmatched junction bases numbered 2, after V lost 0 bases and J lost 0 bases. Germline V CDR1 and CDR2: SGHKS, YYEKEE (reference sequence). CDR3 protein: CASSLGLAGNSYEQYF. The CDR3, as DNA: TGTGCCAGCAGCTTGGGACTAGCGGGAAACTCCTACGAGCAGTACTTC.

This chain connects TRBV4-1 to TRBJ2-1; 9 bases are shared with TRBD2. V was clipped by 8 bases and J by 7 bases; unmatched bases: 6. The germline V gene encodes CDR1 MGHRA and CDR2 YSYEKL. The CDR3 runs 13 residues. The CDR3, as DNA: TGCGCCAGCGGAGGGACTAGCTTTAATGAGCAGTTCTTC. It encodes CASGGTSFNEQFF.

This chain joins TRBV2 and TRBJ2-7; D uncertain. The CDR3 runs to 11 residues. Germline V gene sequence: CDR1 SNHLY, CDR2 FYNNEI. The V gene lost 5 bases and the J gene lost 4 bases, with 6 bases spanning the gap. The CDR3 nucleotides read TGTGCCAGCAGTACCCAGTACGAGCAGTACTTC. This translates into CASSTQYEQYF.

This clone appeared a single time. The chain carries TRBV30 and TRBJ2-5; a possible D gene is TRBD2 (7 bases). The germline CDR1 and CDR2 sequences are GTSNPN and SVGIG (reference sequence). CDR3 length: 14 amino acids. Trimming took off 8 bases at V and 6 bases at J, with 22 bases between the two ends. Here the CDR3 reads CAGGGRGRGKTQYF. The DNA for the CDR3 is TGTGCCGGAGGGGGGCGGGGGAGAGGGAAGACCCAGTACTTC.

The CDR3 loop is CASSYAGEGEQFF. The DNA for the CDR3 is TGTGCCAGCAGTTACGCGGGGGAGGGGGAGCAGTTCTTC. The genes are TRBV6-5 and TRBJ2-1; 7 positions agree with TRBD2. Germline trimming cut 2 bases from V and 10 bases from J; bases unmatched to any gene: 5. Germline V gives CDR1 MNHEY, CDR2 SVGAGI. The CDR3 is 13 amino acids.

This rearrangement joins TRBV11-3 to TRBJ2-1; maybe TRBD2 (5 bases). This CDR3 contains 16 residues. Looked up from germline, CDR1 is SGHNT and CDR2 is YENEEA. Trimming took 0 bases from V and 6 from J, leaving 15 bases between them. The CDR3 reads CASSLDSATRANEQFF. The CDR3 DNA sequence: TGTGCCAGCAGCTTAGATTCGGCTACTAGGGCCAATGAGCAGTTCTTC.

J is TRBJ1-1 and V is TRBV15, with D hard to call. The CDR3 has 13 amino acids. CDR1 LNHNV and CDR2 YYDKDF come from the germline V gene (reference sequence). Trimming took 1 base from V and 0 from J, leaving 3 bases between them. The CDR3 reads CATSRGVNTEAFF. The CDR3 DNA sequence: TGTGCCACCAGCAGAGGAGTGAACACTGAAGCTTTCTTT.

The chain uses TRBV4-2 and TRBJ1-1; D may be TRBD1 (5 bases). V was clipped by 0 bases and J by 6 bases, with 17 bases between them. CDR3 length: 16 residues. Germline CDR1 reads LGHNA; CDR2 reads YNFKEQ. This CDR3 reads CASSQDGRGAFAEAFF. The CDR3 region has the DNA TGTGCCAGCAGCCAAGATGGGAGGGGCGCTTTCGCTGAAGCTTTCTTT.

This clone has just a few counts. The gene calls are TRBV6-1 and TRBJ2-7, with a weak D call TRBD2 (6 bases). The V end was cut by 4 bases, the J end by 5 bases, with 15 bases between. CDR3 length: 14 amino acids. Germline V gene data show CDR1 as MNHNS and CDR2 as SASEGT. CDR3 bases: TGTGCCAGCAGTGCCCGGGGGTCGACGGACGAGCAGTACTTC. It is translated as CASSARGSTDEQYF.

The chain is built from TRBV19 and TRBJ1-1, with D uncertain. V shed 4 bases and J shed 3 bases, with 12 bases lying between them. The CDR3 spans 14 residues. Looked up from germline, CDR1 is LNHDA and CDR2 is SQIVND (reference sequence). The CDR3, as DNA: TGTGCCAGTAGTAATACCGGGAGTTACACTGAAGCTTTCTTT. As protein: CASSNTGSYTEAFF.

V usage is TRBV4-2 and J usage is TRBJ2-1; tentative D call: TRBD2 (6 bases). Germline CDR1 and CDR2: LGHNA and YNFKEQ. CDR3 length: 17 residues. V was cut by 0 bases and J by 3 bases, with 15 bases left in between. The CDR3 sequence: CASSQEWGGEVYNEQFF. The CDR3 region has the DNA TGTGCCAGCAGCCAAGAATGGGGCGGGGAAGTCTACAATGAGCAGTTCTTC.

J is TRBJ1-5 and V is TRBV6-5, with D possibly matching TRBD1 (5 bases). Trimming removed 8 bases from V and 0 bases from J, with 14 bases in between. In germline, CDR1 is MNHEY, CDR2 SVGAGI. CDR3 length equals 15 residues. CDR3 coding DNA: TGTGCCAGCTCATCCGACAGATCTAGCAATCAGCCCCAGCATTTT. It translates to CASSSDRSSNQPQHF.

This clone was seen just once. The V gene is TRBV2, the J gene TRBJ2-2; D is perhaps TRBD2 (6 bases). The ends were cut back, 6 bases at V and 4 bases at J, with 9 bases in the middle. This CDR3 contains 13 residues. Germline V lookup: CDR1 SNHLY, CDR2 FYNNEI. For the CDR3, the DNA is TGTGCCAGCAGCGTAGCGGTCACCGGGGAGCTGTTTTTT. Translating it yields CASSVAVTGELFF.

The CDR3 sequence is CASSATANYEQYF. DNA of the CDR3: TGTGCCAGCAGCGCGACAGCAAACTACGAGCAGTACTTC. V and J are TRBV9 and TRBJ2-7; the D gene is possibly TRBD1 (5 bases). This CDR3 comprises 13 residues. Deletions cut 3 bases from V and 3 bases from J, with 10 bases between. Germline loops: CDR1 SGDLS, CDR2 YYNGEE.

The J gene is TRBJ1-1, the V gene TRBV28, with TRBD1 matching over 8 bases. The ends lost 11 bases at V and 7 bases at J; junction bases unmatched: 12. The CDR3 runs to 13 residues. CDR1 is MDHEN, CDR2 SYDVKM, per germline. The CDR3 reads CAWQSRGHSEAFF. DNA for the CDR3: TGTGCCTGGCAGTCCAGGGGGCACAGTGAAGCTTTCTTT.

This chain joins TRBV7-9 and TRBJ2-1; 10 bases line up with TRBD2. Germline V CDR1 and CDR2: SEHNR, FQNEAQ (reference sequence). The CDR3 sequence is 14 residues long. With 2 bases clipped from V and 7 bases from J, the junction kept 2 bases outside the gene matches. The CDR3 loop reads CASSLKREGNEQFF. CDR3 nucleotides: TGTGCCAGCAGCTTAAAGCGGGAGGGTAATGAGCAGTTCTTC.

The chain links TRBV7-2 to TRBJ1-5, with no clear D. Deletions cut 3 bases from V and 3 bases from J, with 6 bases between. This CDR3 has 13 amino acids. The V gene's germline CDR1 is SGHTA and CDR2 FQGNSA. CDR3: CASSFSDNQPQHF. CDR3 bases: TGTGCCAGCAGCTTTTCAGACAATCAGCCCCAGCATTTT.

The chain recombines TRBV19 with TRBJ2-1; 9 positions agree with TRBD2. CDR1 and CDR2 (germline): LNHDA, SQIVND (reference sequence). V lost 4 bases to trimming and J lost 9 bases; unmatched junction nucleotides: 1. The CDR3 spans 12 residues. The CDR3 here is CASSKTSGEQFF. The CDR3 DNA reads TGTGCCAGTAGTAAGACTAGCGGTGAGCAGTTCTTC.

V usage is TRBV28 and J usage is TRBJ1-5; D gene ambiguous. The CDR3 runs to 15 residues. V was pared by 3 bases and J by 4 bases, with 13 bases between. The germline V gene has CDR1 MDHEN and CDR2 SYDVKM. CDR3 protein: CASSLGRVGNQPQHF. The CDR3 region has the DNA TGTGCCAGCAGTTTGGGGAGGGTAGGTAATCAGCCCCAGCATTTT.

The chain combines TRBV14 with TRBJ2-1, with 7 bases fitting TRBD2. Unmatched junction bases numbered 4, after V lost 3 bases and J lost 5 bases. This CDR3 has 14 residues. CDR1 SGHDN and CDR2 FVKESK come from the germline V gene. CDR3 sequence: CASSQGGGNNEQFF. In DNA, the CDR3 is TGTGCCAGCAGCCAGGGCGGGGGAAACAATGAGCAGTTCTTC.

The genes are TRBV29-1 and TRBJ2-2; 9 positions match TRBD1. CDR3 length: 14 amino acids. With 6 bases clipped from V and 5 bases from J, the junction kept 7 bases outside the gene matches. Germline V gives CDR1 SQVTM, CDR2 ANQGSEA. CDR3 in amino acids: CSVARTGVTGELFF. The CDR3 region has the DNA TGCAGCGTCGCCAGGACAGGGGTGACCGGGGAGCTGTTTTTT.

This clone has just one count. CDR3 residues: CASTPAGAGELFF. DNA of the CDR3: TGTGCCAGCACCCCCGCGGGGGCCGGGGAGCTGTTTTTT. V is TRBV6-1 and J is TRBJ2-2; 7 bases agree with TRBD2. CDR1 is MNHNS, CDR2 SASEGT, per germline. The junction had 5 bases not matched to a gene; V was cut back by 7 bases and J by 6 bases. The CDR3 consists of 13 residues.

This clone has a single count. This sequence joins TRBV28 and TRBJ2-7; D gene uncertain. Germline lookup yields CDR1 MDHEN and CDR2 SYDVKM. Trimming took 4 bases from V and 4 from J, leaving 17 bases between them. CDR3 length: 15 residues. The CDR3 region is CASSSPWIQAYEQYF. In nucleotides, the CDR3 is TGTGCCAGCAGTTCCCCTTGGATCCAGGCTTACGAGCAGTACTTC.

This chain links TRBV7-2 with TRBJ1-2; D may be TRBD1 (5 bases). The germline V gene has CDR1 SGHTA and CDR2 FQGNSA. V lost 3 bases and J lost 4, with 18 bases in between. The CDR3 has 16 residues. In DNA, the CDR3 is TGTGCCAGCAGCTTTTCTCCGGACACCAGTACCTATGGCTACACCTTC. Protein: CASSFSPDTSTYGYTF.

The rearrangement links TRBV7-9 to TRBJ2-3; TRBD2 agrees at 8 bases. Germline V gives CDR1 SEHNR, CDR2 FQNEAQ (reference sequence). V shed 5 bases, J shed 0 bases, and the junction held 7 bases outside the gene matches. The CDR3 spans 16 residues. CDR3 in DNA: TGTGCCAGCAGCCCACTGGCTAGCGGGAGCACAGATACGCAGTATTTT. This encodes CASSPLASGSTDTQYF.

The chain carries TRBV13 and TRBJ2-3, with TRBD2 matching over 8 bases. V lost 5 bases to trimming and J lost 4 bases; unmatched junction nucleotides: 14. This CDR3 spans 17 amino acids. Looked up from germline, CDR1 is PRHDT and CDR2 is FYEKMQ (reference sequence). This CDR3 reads CASSPLIDREGPDTQYF. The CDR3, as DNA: TGTGCCAGCAGCCCCCTAATTGACCGGGAGGGTCCAGATACGCAGTATTTT.

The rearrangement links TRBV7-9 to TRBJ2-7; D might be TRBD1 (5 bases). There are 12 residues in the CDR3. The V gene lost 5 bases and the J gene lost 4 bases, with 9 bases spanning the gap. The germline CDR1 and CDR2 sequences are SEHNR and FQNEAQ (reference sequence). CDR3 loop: CASSLQAYEQYF. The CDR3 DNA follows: TGTGCCAGCAGCCTACAGGCGTACGAGCAGTACTTC.

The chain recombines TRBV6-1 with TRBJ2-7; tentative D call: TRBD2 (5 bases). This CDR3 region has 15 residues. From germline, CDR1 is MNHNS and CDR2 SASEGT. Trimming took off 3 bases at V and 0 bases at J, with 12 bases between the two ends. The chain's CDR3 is CASSDRGRSSYEQYF. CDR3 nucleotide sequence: TGTGCCAGCAGTGATCGGGGTAGGAGCTCCTACGAGCAGTACTTC.